This T cell receptor (beta chain) was recovered during a study of prognosis after radiotherapy for stage I lung cancer. CT and PET/CT found no node involvement in any patient, and none had received chemotherapy or radiotherapy before or had other malignancies. Amplicons of TCR beta CDR3 were generated from genomic DNA by two-round multiplex PCR. The first round of PCR was done with primers that matched each TRBV and TRBJ gene. TCRdb ran MiXCR on the multiplex PCR reads and lists one entry per CDR3 protein. The sample carries some 8,900 distinct CDR3 sequences, roughly 60% recorded once. This clonotype was counted many times. Mismatch with germline at one junction end may stem from a read error. Germline V gene data show CDR1 as SGHVS and CDR2 as FNYEAQ. The CDR3 runs 14 residues.

This TCR was sampled from a donor aged 50 or older with non-small cell lung cancer. Specimen: PBMCs, collected before or after stereotactic body radiation therapy (not recorded which). This sequence joins TRBV7-6 and TRBJ2-5; weak D call: TRBD2 (6 bases). The CDR3 bases are TGTGCCCGCAGCTTGGGGGGTGGAGAAGAGACCCAGTACTTC. It encodes CARSLGGGEETQYF.